The clone carrying this TCR beta chain was observed many times. Its antigen is unknown. The entry originates in a study of identical twins. Each CDR3 protein is one row after TCRdb ran MiXCR on the 5' RACE reads. The table records about 280,000 distinct CDR3 sequences, around 8.8% of them present only once. Study-level findings and limits: The presence of invariant MAIT and iNKT cells could partly confound analyses of zero-insertion sequences.

V gave up 5 bases and J gave up 7 bases, with 14 bases separating them. The CDR3 is made up of 14 amino acids. The same data also contributed to another study, on yellow fever vaccine responses in identical twins. This second study notes: In identical twins, vaccine T cell responses appeared partly shared and partly individual.

The J gene is TRBJ2-2, the V gene TRBV12-3 or TRBV12-4; D gene uncertain. The source of this sequence is a young woman in good health. The sequenced sample was memory (CD45RO+) T cells sorted from blood. The CDR3: CASSQSGLGGELFF. The CDR3 DNA reads TGTGCCAGCAGTCAAAGTGGGCTCGGCGGGGAGCTGTTTTTT.